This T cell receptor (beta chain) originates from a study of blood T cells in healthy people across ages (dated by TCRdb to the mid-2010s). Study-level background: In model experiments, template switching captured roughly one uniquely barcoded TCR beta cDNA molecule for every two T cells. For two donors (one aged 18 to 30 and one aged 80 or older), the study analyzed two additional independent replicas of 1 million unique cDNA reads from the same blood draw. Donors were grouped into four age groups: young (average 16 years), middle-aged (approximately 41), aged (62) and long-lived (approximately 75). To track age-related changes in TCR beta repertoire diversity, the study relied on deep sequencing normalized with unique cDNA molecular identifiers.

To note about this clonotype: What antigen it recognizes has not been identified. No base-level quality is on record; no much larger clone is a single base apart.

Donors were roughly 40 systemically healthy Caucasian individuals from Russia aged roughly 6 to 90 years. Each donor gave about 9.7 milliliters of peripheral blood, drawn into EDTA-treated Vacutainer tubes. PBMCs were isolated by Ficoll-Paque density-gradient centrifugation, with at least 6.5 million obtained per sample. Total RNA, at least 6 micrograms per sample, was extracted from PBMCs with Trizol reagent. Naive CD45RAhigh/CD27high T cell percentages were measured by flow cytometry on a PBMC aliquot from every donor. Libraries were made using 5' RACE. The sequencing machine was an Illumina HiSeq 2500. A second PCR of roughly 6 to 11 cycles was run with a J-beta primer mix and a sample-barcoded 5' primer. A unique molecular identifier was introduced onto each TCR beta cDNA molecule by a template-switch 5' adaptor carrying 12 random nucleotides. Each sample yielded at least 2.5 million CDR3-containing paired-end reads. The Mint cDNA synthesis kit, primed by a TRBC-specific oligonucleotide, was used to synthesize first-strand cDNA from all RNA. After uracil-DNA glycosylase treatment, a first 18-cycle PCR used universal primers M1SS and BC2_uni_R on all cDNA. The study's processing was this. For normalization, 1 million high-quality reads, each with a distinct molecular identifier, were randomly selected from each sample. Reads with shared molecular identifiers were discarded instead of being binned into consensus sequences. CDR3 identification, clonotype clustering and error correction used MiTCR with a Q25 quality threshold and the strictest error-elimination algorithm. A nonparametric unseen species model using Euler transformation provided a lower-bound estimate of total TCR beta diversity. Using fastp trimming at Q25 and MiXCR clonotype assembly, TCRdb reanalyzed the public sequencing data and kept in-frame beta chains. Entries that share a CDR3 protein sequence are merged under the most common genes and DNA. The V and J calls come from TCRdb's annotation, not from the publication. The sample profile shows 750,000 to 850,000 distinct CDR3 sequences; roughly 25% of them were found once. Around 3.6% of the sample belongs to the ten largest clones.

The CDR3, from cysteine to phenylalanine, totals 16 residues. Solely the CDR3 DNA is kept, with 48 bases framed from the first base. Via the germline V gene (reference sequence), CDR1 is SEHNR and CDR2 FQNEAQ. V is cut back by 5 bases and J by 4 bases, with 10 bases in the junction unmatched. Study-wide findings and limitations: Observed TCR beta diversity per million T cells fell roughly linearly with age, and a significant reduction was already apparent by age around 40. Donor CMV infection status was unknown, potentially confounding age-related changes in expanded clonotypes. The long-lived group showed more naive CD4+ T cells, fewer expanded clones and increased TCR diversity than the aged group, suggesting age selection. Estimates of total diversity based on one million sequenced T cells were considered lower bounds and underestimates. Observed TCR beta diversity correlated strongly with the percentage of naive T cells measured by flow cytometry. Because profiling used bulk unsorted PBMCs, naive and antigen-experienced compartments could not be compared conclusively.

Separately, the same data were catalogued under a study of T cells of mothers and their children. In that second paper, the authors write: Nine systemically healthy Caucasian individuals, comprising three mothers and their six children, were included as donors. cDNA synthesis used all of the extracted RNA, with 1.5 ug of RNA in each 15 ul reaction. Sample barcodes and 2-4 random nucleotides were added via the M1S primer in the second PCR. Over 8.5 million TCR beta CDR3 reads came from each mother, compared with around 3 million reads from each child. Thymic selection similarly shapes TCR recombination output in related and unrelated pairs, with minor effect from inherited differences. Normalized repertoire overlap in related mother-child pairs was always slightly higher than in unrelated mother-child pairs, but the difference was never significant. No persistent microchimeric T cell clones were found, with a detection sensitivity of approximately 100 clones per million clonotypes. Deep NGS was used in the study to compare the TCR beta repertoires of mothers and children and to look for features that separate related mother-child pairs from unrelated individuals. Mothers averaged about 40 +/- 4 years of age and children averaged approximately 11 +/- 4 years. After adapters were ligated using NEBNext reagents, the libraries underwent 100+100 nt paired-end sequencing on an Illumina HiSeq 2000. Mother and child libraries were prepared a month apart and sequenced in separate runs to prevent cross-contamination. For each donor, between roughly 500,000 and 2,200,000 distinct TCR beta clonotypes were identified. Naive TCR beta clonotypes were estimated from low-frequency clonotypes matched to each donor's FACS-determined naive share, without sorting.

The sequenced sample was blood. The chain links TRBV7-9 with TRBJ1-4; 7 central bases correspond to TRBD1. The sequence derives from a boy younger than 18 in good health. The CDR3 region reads CASSPMPGQLNEKLFF. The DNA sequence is TGTGCCAGCAGCCCAATGCCGGGACAGCTTAATGAAAAACTGTTTTTT.